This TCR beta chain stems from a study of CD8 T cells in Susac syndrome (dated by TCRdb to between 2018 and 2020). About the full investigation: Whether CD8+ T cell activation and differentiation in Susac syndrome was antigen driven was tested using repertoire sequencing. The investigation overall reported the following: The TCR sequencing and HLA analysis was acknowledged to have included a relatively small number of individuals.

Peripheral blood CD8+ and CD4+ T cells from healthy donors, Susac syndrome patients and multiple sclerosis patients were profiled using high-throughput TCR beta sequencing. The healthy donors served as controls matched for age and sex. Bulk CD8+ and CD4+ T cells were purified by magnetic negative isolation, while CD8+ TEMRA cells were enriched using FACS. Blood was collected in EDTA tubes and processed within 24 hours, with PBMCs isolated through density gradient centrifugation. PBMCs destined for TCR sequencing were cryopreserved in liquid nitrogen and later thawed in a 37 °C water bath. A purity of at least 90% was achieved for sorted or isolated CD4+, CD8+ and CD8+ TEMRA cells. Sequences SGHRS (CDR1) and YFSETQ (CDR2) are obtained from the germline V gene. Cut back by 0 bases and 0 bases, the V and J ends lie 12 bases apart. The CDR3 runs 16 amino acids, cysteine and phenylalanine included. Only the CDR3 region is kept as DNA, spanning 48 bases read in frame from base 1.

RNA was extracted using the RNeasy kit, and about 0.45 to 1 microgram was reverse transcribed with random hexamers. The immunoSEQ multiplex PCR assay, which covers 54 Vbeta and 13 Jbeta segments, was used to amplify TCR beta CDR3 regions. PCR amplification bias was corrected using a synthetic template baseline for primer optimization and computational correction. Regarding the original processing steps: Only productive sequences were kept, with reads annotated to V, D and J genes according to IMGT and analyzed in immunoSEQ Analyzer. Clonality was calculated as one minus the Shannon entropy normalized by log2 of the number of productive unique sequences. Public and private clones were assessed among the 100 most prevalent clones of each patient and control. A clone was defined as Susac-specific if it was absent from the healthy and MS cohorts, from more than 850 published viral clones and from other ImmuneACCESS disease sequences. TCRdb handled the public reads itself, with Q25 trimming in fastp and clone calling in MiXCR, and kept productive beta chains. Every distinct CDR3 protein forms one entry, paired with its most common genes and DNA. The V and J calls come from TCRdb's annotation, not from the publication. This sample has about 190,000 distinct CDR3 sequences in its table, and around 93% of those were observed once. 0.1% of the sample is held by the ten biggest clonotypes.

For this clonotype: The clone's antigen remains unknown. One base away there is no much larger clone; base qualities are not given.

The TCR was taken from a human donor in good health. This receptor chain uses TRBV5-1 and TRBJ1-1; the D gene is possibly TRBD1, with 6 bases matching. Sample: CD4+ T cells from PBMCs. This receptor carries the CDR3 CASSLAWGQMNTEAFF. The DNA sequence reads TGCGCCAGCAGCTTGGCCTGGGGGCAGATGAACACTGAAGCTTTCTTT.